This T cell receptor (beta chain) was captured by sequencing in a study of immune characterization of retroperitoneal liposarcoma. One entry per CDR3 protein, called by TCRdb with MiXCR from the PCR reads. The table shows 10,000 to 12,000 distinct CDR3 sequences, with under 35% occurring only once. V lost 7 bases and J lost 13; bases outside the gene matches: 11. The CDR3 sequence is 13 residues long. Germline CDR1 MNHNS, CDR2 SASEGT. By sample share, this clonotype is medium-sized. The origin of this receptor is a male donor with retroperitoneal liposarcoma. The sample was tumor tissue. The V and J genes are TRBV6-1 and TRBJ2-1; 9 bases line up with TRBD1. This CDR3 reads CASNGQGLKTQFF. The CDR3 DNA reads as TGTGCCAGCAACGGACAGGGGCTGAAGACCCAGTTCTTC.